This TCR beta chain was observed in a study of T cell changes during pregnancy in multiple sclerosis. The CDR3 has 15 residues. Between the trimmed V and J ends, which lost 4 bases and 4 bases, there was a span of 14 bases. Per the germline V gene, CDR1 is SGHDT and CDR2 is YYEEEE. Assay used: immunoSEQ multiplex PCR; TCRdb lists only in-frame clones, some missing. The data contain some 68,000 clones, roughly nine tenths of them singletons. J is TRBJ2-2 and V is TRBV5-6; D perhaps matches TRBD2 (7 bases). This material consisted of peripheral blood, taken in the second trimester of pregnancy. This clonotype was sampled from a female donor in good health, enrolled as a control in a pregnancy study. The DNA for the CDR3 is TGTGCCAGCAGCATGTGGGGGGGCGGCACCGGGGAGCTGTTTTTT. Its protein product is CASSMWGGGTGELFF. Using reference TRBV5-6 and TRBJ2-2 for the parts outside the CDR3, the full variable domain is DAGVTQSPTHLIKTRGQQVTLRCSPKSGHDTVSWYQQALGQGPQFIFQYYEEEERQRGNFPDRFSGHQFPNYSSELNVNALLLGDSALYLCASSMWGGGTGELFFGEGSRLTVL.